This entry concerns a single T cell receptor (beta chain). The data originate from a study of CD8 T cells in Susac syndrome. About the study: Among the sequenced Susac syndrome patients, five or six had active disease while eight or nine were in remission.

Random hexamers primed reverse transcription of roughly 0.45 to 1 ug RNA. A single record per CDR3 protein comes from TCRdb applying MiXCR to the immunoSEQ multiplex PCR reads. The data contain about 83,000 distinct CDR3 sequences, approximately 96% of them singletons. V lost 2 bases, J lost 0 bases, and 9 bases lay in between. Germline V gives CDR1 SGDLS, CDR2 YYNGEE. CDR3 size: 15 residues. The sequencing sample was made of CD8+ T cells from PBMCs. This TCR was recovered from a human donor with Susac syndrome. The chain links TRBV9 to TRBJ2-1; tentative D call: TRBD2 (5 bases). The CDR3 coding sequence is TGTGCCAGCAGCGTCGGGGATAGCTCCTACAATGAGCAGTTCTTC. It encodes CASSVGDSSYNEQFF.